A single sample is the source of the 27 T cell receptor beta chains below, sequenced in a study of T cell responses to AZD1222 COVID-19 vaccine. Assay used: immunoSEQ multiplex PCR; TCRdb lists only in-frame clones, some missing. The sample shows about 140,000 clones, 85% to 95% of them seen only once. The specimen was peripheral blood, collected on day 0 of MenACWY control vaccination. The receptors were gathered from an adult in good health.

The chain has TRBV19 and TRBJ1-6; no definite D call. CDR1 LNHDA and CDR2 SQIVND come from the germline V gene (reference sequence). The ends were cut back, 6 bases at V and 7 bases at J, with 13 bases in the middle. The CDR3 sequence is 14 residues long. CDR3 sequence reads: CASRRKGGNSPLHF. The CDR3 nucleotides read TGTGCCAGTAGAAGGAAGGGAGGCAATTCACCCCTCCACTTT.

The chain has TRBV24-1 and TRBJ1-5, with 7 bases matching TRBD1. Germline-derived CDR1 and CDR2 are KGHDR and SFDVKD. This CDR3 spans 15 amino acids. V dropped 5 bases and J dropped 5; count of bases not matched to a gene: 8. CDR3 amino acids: CATSGVTGIDQPQHF. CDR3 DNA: TGTGCCACCAGTGGTGTGACAGGGATCGATCAGCCCCAGCATTTT.

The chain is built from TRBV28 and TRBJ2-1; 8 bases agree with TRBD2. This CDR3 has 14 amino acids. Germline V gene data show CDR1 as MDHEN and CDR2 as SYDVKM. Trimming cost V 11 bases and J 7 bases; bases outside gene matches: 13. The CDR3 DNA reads TGTGCCGCACGGGAGGCGGGAGGTTCAAATGAGCAGTTCTTC. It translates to CAAREAGGSNEQFF.

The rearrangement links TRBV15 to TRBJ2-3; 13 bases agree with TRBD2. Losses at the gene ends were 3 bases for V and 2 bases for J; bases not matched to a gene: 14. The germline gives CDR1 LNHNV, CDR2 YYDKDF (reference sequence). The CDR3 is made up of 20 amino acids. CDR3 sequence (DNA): TGTGCCACCAGCAGCGAGGGGGCCCGGGGACTAGCGGGGAACACAGATACGCAGTATTTT. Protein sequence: CATSSEGARGLAGNTDTQYF.

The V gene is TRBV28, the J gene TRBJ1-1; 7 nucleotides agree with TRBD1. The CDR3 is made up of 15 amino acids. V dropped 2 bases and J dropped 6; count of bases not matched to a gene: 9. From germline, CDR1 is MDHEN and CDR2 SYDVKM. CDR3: CASSLRPGGTAEAFF. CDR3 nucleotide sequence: TGTGCCAGCAGTTTAAGGCCAGGGGGTACGGCTGAAGCTTTCTTT.

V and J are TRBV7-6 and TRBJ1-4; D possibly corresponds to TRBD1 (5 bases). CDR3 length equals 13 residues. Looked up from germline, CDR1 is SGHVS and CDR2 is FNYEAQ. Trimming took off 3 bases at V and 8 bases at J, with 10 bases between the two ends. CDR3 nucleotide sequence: TGTGCCAGCAGCTTTCAGGGAGGCGAAAAACTGTTTTTT. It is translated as CASSFQGGEKLFF.

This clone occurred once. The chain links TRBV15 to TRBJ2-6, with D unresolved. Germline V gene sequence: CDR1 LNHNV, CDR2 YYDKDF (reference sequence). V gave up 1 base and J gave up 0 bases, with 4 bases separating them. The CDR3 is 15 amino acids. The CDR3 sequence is CATSRGHSGANVLTF. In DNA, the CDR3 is TGTGCCACCAGCAGAGGACACTCTGGGGCCAACGTCCTGACTTTC. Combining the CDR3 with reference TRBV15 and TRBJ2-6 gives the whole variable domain DAMVIQNPRYQVTQFGKPVTLSCSQTLNHNVMYWYQQKSSQAPKLLFHYYDKDFNNEADTPDNFQSRRPNTSFCFLDIRSPGLGDTAMYLCATSRGHSGANVLTFGAGSRLTVL.

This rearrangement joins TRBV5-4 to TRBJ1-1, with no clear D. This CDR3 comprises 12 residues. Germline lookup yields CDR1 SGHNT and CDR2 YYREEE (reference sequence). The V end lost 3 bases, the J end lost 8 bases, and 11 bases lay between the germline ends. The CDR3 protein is CASSSTGSEAFF. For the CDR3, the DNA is TGTGCCAGCAGCTCGACTGGATCAGAAGCTTTCTTT.

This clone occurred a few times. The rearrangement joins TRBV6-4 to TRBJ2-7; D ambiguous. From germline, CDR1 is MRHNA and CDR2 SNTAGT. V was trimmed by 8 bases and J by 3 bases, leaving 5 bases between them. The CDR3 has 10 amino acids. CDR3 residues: CASGDYEQYF. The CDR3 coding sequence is TGTGCCAGCGGGGACTACGAGCAGTACTTC.

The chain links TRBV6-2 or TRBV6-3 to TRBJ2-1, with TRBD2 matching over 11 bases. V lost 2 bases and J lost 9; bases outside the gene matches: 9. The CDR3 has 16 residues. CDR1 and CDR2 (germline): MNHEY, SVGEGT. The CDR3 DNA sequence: TGTGCCAGCAGTTACAGGAATAGCGGGAGGGGGGGTGAGCAGTTCTTC. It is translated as CASSYRNSGRGGEQFF.

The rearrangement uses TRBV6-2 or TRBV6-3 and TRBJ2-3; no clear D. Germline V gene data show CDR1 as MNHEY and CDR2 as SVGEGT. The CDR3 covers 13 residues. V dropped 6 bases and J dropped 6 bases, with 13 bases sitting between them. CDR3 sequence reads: CASSTQGRDTQYF. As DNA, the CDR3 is TGTGCCAGCAGCACTCAAGGGCGTGATACGCAGTATTTT.

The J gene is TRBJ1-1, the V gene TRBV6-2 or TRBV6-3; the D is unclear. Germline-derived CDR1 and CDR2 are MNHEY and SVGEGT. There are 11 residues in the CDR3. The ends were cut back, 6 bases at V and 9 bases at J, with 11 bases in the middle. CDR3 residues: CASSRDKKAFF. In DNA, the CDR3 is TGTGCCAGCAGCCGAGATAAGAAAGCTTTCTTT.

The CDR3 sequence: CASSGHSLDGYTF. The CDR3 DNA reads TGTGCCAGCAGTGGACACTCGCTCGACGGCTACACCTTC. V and J are TRBV28 and TRBJ1-2, with D maybe TRBD1 (5 bases). The CDR3 sequence is 13 residues long. The V and J ends lost 5 bases and 8 bases respectively, with 15 bases between them. CDR1 MDHEN and CDR2 SYDVKM come from the germline V gene.

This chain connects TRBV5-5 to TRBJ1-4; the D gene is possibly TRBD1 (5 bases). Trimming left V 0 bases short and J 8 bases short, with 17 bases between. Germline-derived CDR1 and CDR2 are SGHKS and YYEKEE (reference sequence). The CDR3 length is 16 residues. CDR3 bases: TGTGCCAGCAGCTTGGTAGGGACGTTAGGATGGGAAAAACTGTTTTTT. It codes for CASSLVGTLGWEKLFF.

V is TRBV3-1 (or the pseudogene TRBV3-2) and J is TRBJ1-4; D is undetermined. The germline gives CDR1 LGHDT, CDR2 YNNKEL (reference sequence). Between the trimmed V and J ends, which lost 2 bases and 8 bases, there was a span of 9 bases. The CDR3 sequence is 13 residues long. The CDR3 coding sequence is TGTGCCAGCAGCCAATTATTTCAGGAAAAACTGTTTTTT. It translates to CASSQLFQEKLFF.

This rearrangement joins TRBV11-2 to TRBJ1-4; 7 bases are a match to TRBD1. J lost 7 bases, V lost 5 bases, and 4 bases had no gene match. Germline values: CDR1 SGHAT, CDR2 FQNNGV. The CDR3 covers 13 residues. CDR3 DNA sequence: TGTGCCAGCAGCCTGGACAGGCGTGAAAAACTGTTTTTT. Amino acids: CASSLDRREKLFF.

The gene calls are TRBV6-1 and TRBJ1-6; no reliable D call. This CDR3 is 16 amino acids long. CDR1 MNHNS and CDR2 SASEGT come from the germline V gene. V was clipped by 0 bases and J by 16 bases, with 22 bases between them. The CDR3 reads CASSEAAVSFGPSLHF. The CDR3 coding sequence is TGTGCCAGCAGTGAAGCTGCGGTCTCTTTCGGACCGTCTCTCCACTTT.

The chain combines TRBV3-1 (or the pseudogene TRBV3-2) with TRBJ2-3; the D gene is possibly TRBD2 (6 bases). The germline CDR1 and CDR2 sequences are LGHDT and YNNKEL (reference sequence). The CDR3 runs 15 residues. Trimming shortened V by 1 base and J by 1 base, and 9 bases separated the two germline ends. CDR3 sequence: CASSQVGSRTDTQYF. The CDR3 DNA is TGTGCCAGCAGCCAAGTCGGGAGTCGCACAGATACGCAGTATTTT.

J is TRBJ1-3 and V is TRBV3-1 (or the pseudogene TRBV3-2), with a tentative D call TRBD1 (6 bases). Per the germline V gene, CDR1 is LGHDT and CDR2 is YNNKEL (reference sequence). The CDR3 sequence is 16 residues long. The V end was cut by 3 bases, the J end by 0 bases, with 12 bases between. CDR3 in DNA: TGTGCCAGCAGCCAGACAGGTTTGAGCTCTGGAAACACCATATATTTT. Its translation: CASSQTGLSSGNTIYF.

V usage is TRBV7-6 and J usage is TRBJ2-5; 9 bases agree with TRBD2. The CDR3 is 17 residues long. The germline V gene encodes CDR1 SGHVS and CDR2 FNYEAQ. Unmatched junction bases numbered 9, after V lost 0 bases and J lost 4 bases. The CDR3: CASSLAPLGSGGETQYF. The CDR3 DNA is TGTGCCAGCAGCTTAGCCCCCCTGGGTAGCGGGGGAGAGACCCAGTACTTC.

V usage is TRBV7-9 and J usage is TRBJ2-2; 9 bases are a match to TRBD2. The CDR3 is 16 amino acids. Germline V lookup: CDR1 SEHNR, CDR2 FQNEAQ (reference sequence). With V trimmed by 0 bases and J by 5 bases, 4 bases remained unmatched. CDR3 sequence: CASSLASGRLTGELFF. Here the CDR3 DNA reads TGTGCCAGCAGCTTAGCTAGCGGGAGATTGACCGGGGAGCTGTTTTTT.

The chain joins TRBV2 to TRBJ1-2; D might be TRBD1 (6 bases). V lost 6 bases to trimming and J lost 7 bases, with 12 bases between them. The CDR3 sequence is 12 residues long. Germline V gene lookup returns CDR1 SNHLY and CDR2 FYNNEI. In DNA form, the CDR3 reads TGTGCCAGCAGGGAACAGGGCTCTGGCTACACCTTC. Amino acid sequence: CASREQGSGYTF. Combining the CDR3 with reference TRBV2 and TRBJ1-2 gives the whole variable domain EPEVTQTPSHQVTQMGQEVILRCVPISNHLYFYWYRQILGQKVEFLVSFYNNEISEKSEIFDDQFSVERPDGSNFTLKIRSTKLEDSAMYFCASREQGSGYTFGSGTRLTVV.

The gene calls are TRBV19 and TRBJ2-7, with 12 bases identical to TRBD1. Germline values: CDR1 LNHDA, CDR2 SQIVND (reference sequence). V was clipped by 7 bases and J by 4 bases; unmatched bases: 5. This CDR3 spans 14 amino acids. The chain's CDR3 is CASNPGQGAYEQYF. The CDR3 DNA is TGTGCCAGTAATCCGGGACAGGGGGCTTACGAGCAGTACTTC.

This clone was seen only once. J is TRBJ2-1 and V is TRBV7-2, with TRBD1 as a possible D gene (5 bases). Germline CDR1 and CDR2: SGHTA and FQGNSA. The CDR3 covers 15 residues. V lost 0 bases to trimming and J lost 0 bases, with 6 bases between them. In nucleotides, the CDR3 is TGTGCCAGCAGCTTAGCAGGGGCCTCCTACAATGAGCAGTTCTTC. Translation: CASSLAGASYNEQFF.

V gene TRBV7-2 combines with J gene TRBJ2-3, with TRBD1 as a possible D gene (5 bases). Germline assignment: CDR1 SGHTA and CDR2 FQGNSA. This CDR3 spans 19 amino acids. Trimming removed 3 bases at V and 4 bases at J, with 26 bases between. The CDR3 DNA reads TGTGCCAGCAGCTTGGGGAAGGGGTCTAACCTAATCATTCCAGATACGCAGTATTTT. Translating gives CASSLGKGSNLIIPDTQYF.

The CDR3 coding sequence is TGTGCCAGTAGTATTGGGACTAGCTTAGATACGCAGTATTTT. Its protein product is CASSIGTSLDTQYF. The rearrangement uses TRBV19 and TRBJ2-3; 9 bases are shared with TRBD2. The CDR3 contains 14 residues. The junction had 3 bases not matched to a gene; V was cut back by 3 bases and J by 5 bases. The V gene's germline CDR1 is LNHDA and CDR2 SQIVND (reference sequence). The complete variable domain, with remaining parts taken from reference TRBV19 and TRBJ2-3, reads DGGITQSPKYLFRKEGQNVTLSCEQNLNHDAMYWYRQDPGQGLRLIYYSQIVNDFQKGDIAEGYSVSREKKESFPLTVTSAQKNPTAFYLCASSIGTSLDTQYFGPGTRLTVL.

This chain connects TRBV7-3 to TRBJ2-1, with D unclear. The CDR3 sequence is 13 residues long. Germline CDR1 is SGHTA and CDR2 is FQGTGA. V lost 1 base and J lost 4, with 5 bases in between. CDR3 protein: CASSLNSYNEQFF. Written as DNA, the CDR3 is TGTGCCAGCAGCTTAAACTCATACAATGAGCAGTTCTTC.